The clone carrying this T cell receptor (beta chain) occurred a few times. No antigen is known for it. This entry belongs to a study of spatial heterogeneity in lung cancer. Study-level information: Donation came from roughly 72 patients with untreated early-stage non-small cell lung cancer. Sequenced follow-up PBMC samples came a median of around 2 years after resection, where available. Study-wide results and caveats: Expanded tumor TCRs that were ubiquitous appeared in blood more at resection than follow-up.

The time point: blood at routine non-recurrence follow-up after resection. Sequencing of whole RNA from tumor, nontumor lung or frozen PBMC involved no sorting. The V gene's germline CDR1 is SGHTA and CDR2 FQGNSA. V lost 5 bases and J lost 2, with 14 bases in between. CDR3 length equals 15 residues. TCRdb re-derived calls from the 5' RACE reads in MiXCR, one entry per CDR3 protein. The repertoire holds 35,000 to 45,000 distinct CDR3 sequences, with about 22% as singletons. The J gene is TRBJ2-3, the V gene TRBV7-2; the D gene is possibly TRBD2 (6 bases). The clonotype comes from a female donor with early-stage non-small cell lung cancer. The sequenced sample was PBMCs, obtained at follow-up. CDR3 nucleotide sequence: TGTGCCAGCAGCACGGGACTCCAGCCCACAGATACGCAGTATTTT. This gives the protein CASSTGLQPTDTQYF.